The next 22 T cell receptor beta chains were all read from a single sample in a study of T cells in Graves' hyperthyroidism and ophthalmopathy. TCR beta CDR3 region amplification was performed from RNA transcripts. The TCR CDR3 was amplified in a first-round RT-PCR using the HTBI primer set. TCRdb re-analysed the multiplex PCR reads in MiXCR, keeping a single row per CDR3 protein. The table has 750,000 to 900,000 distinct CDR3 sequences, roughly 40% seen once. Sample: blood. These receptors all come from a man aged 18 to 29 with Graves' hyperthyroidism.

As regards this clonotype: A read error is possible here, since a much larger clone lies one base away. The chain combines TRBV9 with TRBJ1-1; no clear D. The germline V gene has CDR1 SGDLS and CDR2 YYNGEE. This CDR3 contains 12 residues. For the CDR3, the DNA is TGTGCCGGCAGCAGAGTAGACACTGAAGCTTTCTTT. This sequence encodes CAGSRVDTEAFF.

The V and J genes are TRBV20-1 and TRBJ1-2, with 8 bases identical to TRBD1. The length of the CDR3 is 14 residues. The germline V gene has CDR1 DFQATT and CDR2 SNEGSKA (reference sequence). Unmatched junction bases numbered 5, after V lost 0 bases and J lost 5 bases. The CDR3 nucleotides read TGCAGTGCTAGAGATCACAGGGGGGGATATGGCTACACCTTC. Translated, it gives CSARDHRGGYGYTF.

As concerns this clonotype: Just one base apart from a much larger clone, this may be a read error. The CDR3 spells CSARELPGTEAFF. CDR3 bases: TGCAGTGCTAGGGAACTACCGGGGACTGAAGCTTTCTTT. V usage is TRBV20-1 and J usage is TRBJ1-1, with D unclear. Deletions cut 3 bases from V and 5 bases from J, with 13 bases between. Germline lookup yields CDR1 DFQATT and CDR2 SNEGSKA (reference sequence). There are 13 residues in the CDR3.

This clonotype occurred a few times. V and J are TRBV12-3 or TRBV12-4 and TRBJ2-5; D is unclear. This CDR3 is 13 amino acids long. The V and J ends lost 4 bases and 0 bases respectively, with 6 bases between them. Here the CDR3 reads CASSSRDQETQYF. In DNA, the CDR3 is TGTGCCAGCAGTTCCCGGGACCAAGAGACCCAGTACTTC.

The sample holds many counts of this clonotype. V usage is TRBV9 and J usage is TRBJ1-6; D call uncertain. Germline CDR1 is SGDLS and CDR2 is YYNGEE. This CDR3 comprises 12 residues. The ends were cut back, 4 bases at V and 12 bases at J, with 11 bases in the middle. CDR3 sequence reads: CASSSGNGPLHF. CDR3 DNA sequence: TGTGCCAGCAGCTCGGGGAATGGACCCCTCCACTTT.

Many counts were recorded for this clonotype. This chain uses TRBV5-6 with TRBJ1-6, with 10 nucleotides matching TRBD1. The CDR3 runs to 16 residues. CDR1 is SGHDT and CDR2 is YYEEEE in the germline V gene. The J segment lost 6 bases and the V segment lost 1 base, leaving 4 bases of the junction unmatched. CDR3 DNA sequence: TGTGCCAGCAGCTTGCCCGGACAGGGGGGTAATTCACCCCTCCACTTT. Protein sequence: CASSLPGQGGNSPLHF.

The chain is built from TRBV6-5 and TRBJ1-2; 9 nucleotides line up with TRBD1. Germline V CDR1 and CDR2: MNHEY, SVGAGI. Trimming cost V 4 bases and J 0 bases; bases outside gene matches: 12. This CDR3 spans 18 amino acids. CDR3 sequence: CASSWWGWRQGANYGYTF. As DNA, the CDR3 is TGTGCCAGCAGTTGGTGGGGTTGGAGACAGGGGGCTAACTATGGCTACACCTTC.

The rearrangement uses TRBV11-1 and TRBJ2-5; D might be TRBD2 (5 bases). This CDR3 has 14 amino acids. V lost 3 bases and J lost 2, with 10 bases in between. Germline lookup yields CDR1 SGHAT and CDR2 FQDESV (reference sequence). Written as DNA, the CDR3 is TGTGCCAGCAGCTTCGATGGAGGTCAAGAGACCCAGTACTTC. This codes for CASSFDGGQETQYF. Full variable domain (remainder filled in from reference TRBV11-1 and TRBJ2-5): EAEVAQSPRYKITEKSQAVAFWCDPISGHATLYWYRQILGQGPELLVQFQDESVVDDSQLPKDRFSAERLKGVDSTLKIQPAELGDSAMYLCASSFDGGQETQYFGPGTRLLVL.

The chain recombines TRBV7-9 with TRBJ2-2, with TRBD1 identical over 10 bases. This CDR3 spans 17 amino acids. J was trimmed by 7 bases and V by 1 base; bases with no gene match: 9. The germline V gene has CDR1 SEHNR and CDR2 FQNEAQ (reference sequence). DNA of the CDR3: TGTGCCAGCAGCTTAGTACCGGGACAGGGGCGAATCGGGGAGCTGTTTTTT. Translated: CASSLVPGQGRIGELFF.

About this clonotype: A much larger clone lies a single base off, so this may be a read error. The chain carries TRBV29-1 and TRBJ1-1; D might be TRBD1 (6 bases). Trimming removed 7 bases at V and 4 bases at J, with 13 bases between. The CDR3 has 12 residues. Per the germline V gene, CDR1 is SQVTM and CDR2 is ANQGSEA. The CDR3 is CSGKAGATEAFF. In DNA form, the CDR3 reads TGCAGCGGAAAGGCAGGGGCCACTGAAGCTTTCTTT.

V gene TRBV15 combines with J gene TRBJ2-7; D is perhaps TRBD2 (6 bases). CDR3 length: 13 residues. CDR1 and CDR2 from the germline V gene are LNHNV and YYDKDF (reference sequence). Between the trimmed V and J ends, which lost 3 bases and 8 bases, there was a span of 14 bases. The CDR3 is CATSSLGGIKQYF. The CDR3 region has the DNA TGTGCCACCAGCAGCCTTGGGGGGATTAAGCAGTACTTC.

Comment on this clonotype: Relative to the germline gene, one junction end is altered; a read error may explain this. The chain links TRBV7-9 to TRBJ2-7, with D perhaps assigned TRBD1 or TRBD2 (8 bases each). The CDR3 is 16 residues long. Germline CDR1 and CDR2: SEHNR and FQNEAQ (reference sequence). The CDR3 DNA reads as TGTGCCAGCAGCTCGGACAGGGCTAGCGGGTCCTACGAGCTGTACTTC. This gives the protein CASSSDRASGSYELYF.

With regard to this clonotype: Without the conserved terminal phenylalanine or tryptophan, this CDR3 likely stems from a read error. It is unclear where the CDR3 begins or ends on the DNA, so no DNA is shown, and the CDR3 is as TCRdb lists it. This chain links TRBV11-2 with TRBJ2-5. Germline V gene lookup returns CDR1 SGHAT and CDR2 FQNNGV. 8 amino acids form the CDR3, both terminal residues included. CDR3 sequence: CASSPTMT.

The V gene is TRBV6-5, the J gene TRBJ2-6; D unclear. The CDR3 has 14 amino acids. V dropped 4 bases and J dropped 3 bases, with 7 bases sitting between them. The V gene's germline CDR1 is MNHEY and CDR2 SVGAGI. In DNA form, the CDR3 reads TGTGCCAGCAGTTCTCCTTATGGGGCCAACGTCCTGACTTTC. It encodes CASSSPYGANVLTF.

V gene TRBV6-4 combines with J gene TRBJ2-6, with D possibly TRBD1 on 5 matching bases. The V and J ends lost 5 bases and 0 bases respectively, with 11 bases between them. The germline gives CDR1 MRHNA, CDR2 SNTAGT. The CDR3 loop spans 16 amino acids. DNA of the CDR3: TGTGCCAGCAGTCGATCTCAGGGCTCTGGGGCCAACGTCCTGACTTTC. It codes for CASSRSQGSGANVLTF.

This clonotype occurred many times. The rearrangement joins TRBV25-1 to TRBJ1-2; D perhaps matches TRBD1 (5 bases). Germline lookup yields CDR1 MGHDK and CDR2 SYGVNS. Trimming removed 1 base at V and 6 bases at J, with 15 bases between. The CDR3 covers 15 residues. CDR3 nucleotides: TGTGCCAGCAGTGAATCGGGGCCTGTATGGAATGGCTACACCTTC. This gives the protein CASSESGPVWNGYTF.

CDR3 loop: CATSRDRNSGVNYGYTF. In DNA form, the CDR3 reads TGTGCCACCAGCAGAGATAGGAACAGCGGAGTTAACTATGGCTACACCTTC. The chain employs TRBV15 and TRBJ1-2; D remains unclear. Deletions cut 0 bases from V and 1 base from J, with 15 bases between. Germline V gene sequence: CDR1 LNHNV, CDR2 YYDKDF (reference sequence). This CDR3 contains 17 residues. Using reference TRBV15 and TRBJ1-2 for the parts outside the CDR3, the full variable domain is DAMVIQNPRYQVTQFGKPVTLSCSQTLNHNVMYWYQQKSSQAPKLLFHYYDKDFNNEADTPDNFQSRRPNTSFCFLDIRSPGLGDTAMYLCATSRDRNSGVNYGYTFGSGTRLTVV.

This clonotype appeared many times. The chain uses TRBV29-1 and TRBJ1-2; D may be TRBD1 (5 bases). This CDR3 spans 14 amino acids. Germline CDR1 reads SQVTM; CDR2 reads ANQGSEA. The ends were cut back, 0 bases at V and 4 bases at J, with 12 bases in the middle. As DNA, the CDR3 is TGCAGCGTTGAAGATCTTGCGCAGGGCTATGGCTACACCTTC. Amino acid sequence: CSVEDLAQGYGYTF.

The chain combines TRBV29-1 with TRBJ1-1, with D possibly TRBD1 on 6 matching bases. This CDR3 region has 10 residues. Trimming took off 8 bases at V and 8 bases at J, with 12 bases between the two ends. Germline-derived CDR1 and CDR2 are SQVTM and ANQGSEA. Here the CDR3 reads CSLGGGEAFF. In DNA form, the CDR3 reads TGCAGCTTGGGGGGGGGCGAAGCTTTCTTT. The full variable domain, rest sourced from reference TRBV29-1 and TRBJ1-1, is SAVISQKPSRDICQRGTSLTIQCQVDSQVTMMFWYRQQPGQSLTLIATANQGSEATYESGFVIDKFPISRPNLTFSTLTVSNMSPEDSSIYLCSLGGGEAFFGQGTRLTVV.

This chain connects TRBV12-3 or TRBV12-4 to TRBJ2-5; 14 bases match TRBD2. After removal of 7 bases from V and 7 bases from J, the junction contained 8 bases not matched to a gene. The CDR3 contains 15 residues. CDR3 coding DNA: TGTGCCAGCACCCCGGGACTAGCGGGAGTTGGGACCCAGTACTTC. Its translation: CASTPGLAGVGTQYF.

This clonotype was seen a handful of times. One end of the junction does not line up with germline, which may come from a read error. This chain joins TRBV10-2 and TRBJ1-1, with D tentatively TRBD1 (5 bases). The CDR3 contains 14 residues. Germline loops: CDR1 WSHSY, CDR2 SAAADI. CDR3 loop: CASSPKGTATEAFF. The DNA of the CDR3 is TGTGCCAGCTCACCAAAGGGGACGGCCACTGAAGCTTTCTTT.

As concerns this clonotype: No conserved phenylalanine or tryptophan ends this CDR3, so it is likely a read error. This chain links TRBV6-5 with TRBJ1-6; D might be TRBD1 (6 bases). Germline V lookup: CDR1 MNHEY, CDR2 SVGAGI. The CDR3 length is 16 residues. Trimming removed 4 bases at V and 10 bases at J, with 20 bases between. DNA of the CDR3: TGTGCCAGCAGTTCCCCACTACAGGGACGCGGGTCACCCCTCCACCTT. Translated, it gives CASSSPLQGRGSPLHL.